This T cell receptor beta chain was found in a study of cytomegalovirus exposure and HLA in healthy donors. As regards this clone: What it binds is unknown.

The PCR ran on 60 Vbeta and 13 Jbeta primers. Generated by immunoSEQ multiplex PCR, the TCRdb table keeps only in-frame clones and is missing some. The table has tens of thousands of clones, roughly three quarters seen once. Study-wide points: Follow-up analysis found HLA locus-dependent TCR association rates, highest for DRB1 and lowest for HLA-C. The study put 150 to 200 TCR beta chains on its list as cytomegalovirus-associated. TRBV6-2, TRBV6-3 and other indistinguishable V segments were excluded.

This CDR3 contains 13 residues. Trimming at V came to 2 bases and at J to 16 bases, leaving 11 bases not matched to a gene. Germline CDR1 and CDR2: MGHRA and YSYEKL. The sequenced sample was PBMCs. J is TRBJ1-3 and V is TRBV4-1, with TRBD1 matching over 7 bases. The origin of this receptor is a male donor in good health and CMV-seronegative. DNA of the CDR3: TGCGCCAGCAGCCAATACAGGGGTGCGTCTTACTATTTT. Translating it yields CASSQYRGASYYF.